A single TCR beta chain is shown here with its context. The data were obtained in a study of preoperative IRX-2 immunotherapy in early breast cancer. Here immunoSEQ multiplex PCR was the method, and the copy in TCRdb shows in-frame clones only, minus some. The sample carries tens of thousands of clones, around 91% recorded once. Treatment indicated: preoperative locoregional IRX-2 cytokine immunotherapy. Patients received preoperative, locoregional IRX-2 cytokine immunotherapy in a phase Ib study. This CDR3 is 12 amino acids long. Trimming cost V 5 bases and J 6 bases, with 10 bases left between them. Germline-derived CDR1 and CDR2 are MNHNY and SVGAGI (reference sequence).

This sequence was found in a human donor with breast cancer. The rearrangement links TRBV6-6 to TRBJ2-5; either TRBD1 or TRBD2 may supply D (5 bases each). This specimen was collected from a patient treated with IRX-2 immunotherapy. The CDR3 sequence is CASSGDGKTQYF. CDR3 DNA sequence: TGTGCCAGCAGTGGGGACGGAAAGACCCAGTACTTC.